The 25 T cell receptor beta chains below were found in one sample sequenced in a study of human T cells and chemical hapten exposure. TCRdb re-derived calls from the RACE reads in MiXCR, one entry per CDR3 protein. The sample shows roughly 39,000 distinct CDR3 sequences, roughly 13% of them seen only once. The time point is: patch test 3, about 24 weeks after DPC sensitization. Treatment specified: therapeutic diphenylcyclopropenone sensitization with weekly scalp DPC. Total RNA was isolated from unfractionated whole blood. Sequencing was performed on whole blood, taken in connection with sensitization to the hapten diphenylcyclopropenone (DPC). The source is a woman in her thirties or forties with alopecia areata. Some clones in this sample may be carry-over from other donors' samples.

This clonotype was counted ten times or more. V and J are TRBV7-3 and TRBJ2-3, with TRBD2 matching 9 bases. The J segment lost 6 bases and the V segment lost 8 bases, leaving 6 bases of the junction unmatched. The CDR3 runs 13 residues. The germline V gene encodes CDR1 SGHTA and CDR2 FQGTGA. The CDR3 loop is CASSIAGADTQYF. Written as DNA, the CDR3 is TGTGCCAGCTCCATAGCGGGGGCGGATACGCAGTATTTT.

This clonotype has a count of ten or more. CDR3 bases: TGTGCCAGCAGTTACGTGGATACGCAGTATTTT. It codes for CASSYVDTQYF. This chain uses TRBV6-2 or TRBV6-3 with TRBJ2-3, with D unresolved. With 2 bases removed from V and 6 bases from J, the gap between germline ends came to 3 bases. Germline V lookup: CDR1 MNHEY, CDR2 SVGEGT. This CDR3 region has 11 residues.

The chain links TRBV3-1 to TRBJ2-5; no clear D gene. The CDR3 is 16 amino acids. Germline assignment: CDR1 LGHDT and CDR2 YNNKEL (reference sequence). The V and J ends lost 1 base and 1 base respectively, with 13 bases between them. The CDR3 region is CASSQAVGQSQETQYF. CDR3 DNA sequence: TGTGCCAGCAGCCAAGCAGTCGGCCAGAGCCAAGAGACCCAGTACTTC.

The sample holds many counts of this clonotype. CDR3 bases: TGCGCCAGCAGCTCACAGGGCTACGAGCAGTACTTC. It encodes CASSSQGYEQYF. V usage is TRBV5-1 and J usage is TRBJ2-7; D is possibly TRBD1 (6 bases). There are 12 residues in the CDR3. Trimming left V 3 bases short and J 3 bases short, with 7 bases between. CDR1 SGHRS and CDR2 YFSETQ come from the germline V gene.

The chain links TRBV7-2 to TRBJ1-5; 8 bases are shared with TRBD1. Germline V lookup: CDR1 SGHTA, CDR2 FQGNSA. Trimming at V came to 3 bases and at J to 6 bases, leaving 1 base not matched to a gene. This CDR3 is 13 amino acids long. CDR3 nucleotide sequence: TGTGCCAGCAGCTTGGACAGGGTTCAGCCCCAGCATTTT. Protein: CASSLDRVQPQHF. Full variable domain (rest looked up from reference TRBV7-2 and TRBJ1-5): GAGVSQSPSNKVTEKGKDVELRCDPISGHTALYWYRQSLGQGLEFLIYFQGNSAPDKSGLPSDRFSAERTGGSVSTLTIQRTQQEDSAVYLCASSLDRVQPQHFGDGTRLSIL.

This clonotype was counted a few times. The V and J genes are TRBV15 and TRBJ2-1, with D perhaps TRBD1 or TRBD2 (6 bases each). The germline gives CDR1 LNHNV, CDR2 YYDKDF (reference sequence). The CDR3 loop spans 16 amino acids. Trimming left V 3 bases short and J 3 bases short, with 15 bases between. The CDR3 is CATSSRGQGSYNEQFF. DNA of the CDR3: TGTGCCACCAGCAGCCGGGGGCAGGGGAGCTACAATGAGCAGTTCTTC. Looking up the rest from reference TRBV15 and TRBJ2-1 gives the full variable domain: DAMVIQNPRYQVTQFGKPVTLSCSQTLNHNVMYWYQQKSSQAPKLLFHYYDKDFNNEADTPDNFQSRRPNTSFCFLDIRSPGLGDTAMYLCATSSRGQGSYNEQFFGPGTRLTVL.

This clonotype appeared a few times. A read error may account for a junction end that differs from germline. The CDR3 region is CASSSRDSYGYTF. The DNA for the CDR3 is TGTGCTAGCAGCTCCCGGGACAGCTATGGCTACACCTTC. This chain connects TRBV7-7 to TRBJ1-2, with 7 bases lining up with TRBD1. In germline, CDR1 is SSHAT, CDR2 FNYEAQ (reference sequence). The CDR3 covers 13 residues.

This chain uses TRBV9 with TRBJ2-1; 11 bases map to TRBD2. Germline CDR1 and CDR2: SGDLS and YYNGEE. V shed 3 bases and J 4 bases; nucleotides not matched to a gene: 6. This CDR3 spans 16 amino acids. Here the CDR3 DNA reads TGTGCCAGCAGCGCTGAGGGACTAGCGGAGTACAATGAGCAGTTCTTC. Translation gives CASSAEGLAEYNEQFF.

This clonotype was seen at least ten times. V usage is TRBV11-2 and J usage is TRBJ2-3; TRBD2 aligns across 7 bases. V was pared by 2 bases and J by 2 bases, with 16 bases of the junction left unmatched. CDR3 length equals 19 residues. Germline V gene lookup returns CDR1 SGHAT and CDR2 FQNNGV. The CDR3 spells CASSLIGGSVGMNTDTQYF. CDR3 DNA sequence: TGTGCCAGCAGCTTAATCGGGGGGTCTGTGGGTATGAACACAGATACGCAGTATTTT.

This clonotype was seen ten or more times. V gene TRBV29-1 combines with J gene TRBJ2-1; 8 nucleotides align to TRBD1. Germline V gene sequence: CDR1 SQVTM, CDR2 ANQGSEA. The V and J ends lost 3 bases and 12 bases, in that order; junction bases with no gene match: 13. The CDR3 runs to 14 residues. CDR3 residues: CSVEELVSGQGQFF. The CDR3 nucleotides are TGCAGCGTTGAGGAACTGGTCAGTGGACAGGGGCAGTTCTTC.

This clonotype was counted at least ten times. The V call is TRBV7-3, the J call TRBJ2-7; D unclear. V was cut by 2 bases and J by 7 bases, with 12 bases left in between. The CDR3 sequence is 13 residues long. Germline V lookup: CDR1 SGHTA, CDR2 FQGTGA. The CDR3 DNA is TGTGCCAGCAGCTTACTGCCCTCGCGTGAGCAGTACTTC. It specifies CASSLLPSREQYF.

This chain links TRBV5-1 with TRBJ2-1; TRBD2 agrees at 12 bases. The CDR3 has 15 amino acids. Germline CDR1 and CDR2: SGHRS and YFSETQ. Trimming at V came to 4 bases and at J to 7 bases, leaving 6 bases not matched to a gene. The CDR3 spells CASSPTSGRVNEQFF. The CDR3 DNA is TGCGCCAGCAGCCCGACTAGCGGGAGAGTAAATGAGCAGTTCTTC. The full variable domain, rest sourced from reference TRBV5-1 and TRBJ2-1, is KAGVTQTPRYLIKTRGQQVTLSCSPISGHRSVSWYQQTPGQGLQFLFEYFSETQRNKGNFPGRFSGRQFSNSRSEMNVSTLELGDSALYLCASSPTSGRVNEQFFGPGTRLTVL.

The chain's CDR3 is CSARSNTEAFF. CDR3 DNA: TGCAGTGCTAGATCTAACACTGAAGCTTTCTTT. The chain employs TRBV20-1 and TRBJ1-1; no reliable D call. Deletions cut 2 bases from V and 2 bases from J, with 3 bases between. The length of the CDR3 is 11 residues. In germline, CDR1 is DFQATT, CDR2 SNEGSKA (reference sequence).

The chain employs TRBV6-2 or TRBV6-3 and TRBJ2-7; tentative D call: TRBD2 (6 bases). The CDR3 contains 13 residues. The V end was cut by 5 bases, the J end by 5 bases, with 13 bases between. Germline CDR1 reads MNHEY; CDR2 reads SVGEGT. The CDR3 region has the DNA TGTGCCAGCAGTCCGGTCGGCGGGAACGAGCAGTACTTC. Its translation: CASSPVGGNEQYF.

The chain recombines TRBV29-1 with TRBJ1-1; possibly TRBD1 for D (5 bases). The germline CDR1 and CDR2 sequences are SQVTM and ANQGSEA. The CDR3 contains 11 residues. Trimming shortened V by 3 bases and J by 7 bases, and 9 bases separated the two germline ends. The CDR3 DNA reads TGCAGCGTTGAGGACAATAATGAAGCTTTCTTT. Translated: CSVEDNNEAFF.

This clonotype was counted a few times. This chain links TRBV7-8 with TRBJ2-4, with TRBD2 identical over 7 bases. This CDR3 has 16 residues. CDR1 SGHVS and CDR2 FQNEAQ come from the germline V gene. With V trimmed by 4 bases and J by 0 bases, 6 bases remained unmatched. CDR3 in amino acids: CASSSRGRGAKNIQYF. The CDR3, as DNA: TGTGCCAGCAGCTCCCGGGGGAGGGGAGCCAAAAACATTCAGTACTTC.

This chain links TRBV28 with TRBJ2-1, with 11 bases that match TRBD1. The CDR3 runs 15 residues. J was trimmed by 4 bases and V by 6 bases; bases with no gene match: 5. The germline V gene encodes CDR1 MDHEN and CDR2 SYDVKM. Written as DNA, the CDR3 is TGTGCCAGCAGACCAGGACAGGGGGCTTACAATGAGCAGTTCTTC. This sequence encodes CASRPGQGAYNEQFF.

This clonotype was picked up many times. The V and J genes are TRBV20-1 and TRBJ1-6; no firm D call. The germline CDR1 and CDR2 sequences are DFQATT and SNEGSKA (reference sequence). Trimming stripped 2 bases from V and 9 bases from J, with 14 bases between. The CDR3 is 14 residues long. This CDR3 is CSARPLVYGSPLHF. The CDR3 DNA reads as TGCAGTGCTAGACCCTTAGTTTACGGTTCACCCCTCCACTTT.

On this clonotype itself: Sequence at one end of the junction differs from germline and may be a read error. The chain couples TRBV12-3 or TRBV12-4 to TRBJ2-3; no clear D gene. The CDR3 loop spans 14 amino acids. In nucleotides, the CDR3 is TGTGCCAGCAGTTTAGCGGCGAGCACATATACGCAGTATTTT. Amino acids: CASSLAASTYTQYF.

The genes are TRBV7-2 and TRBJ2-2, with a possible D match to TRBD2 (6 bases). The CDR3 is 14 residues long. V lost 3 bases and J lost 6, with 11 bases in between. CDR1 and CDR2 from the germline V gene are SGHTA and FQGNSA. This chain's CDR3 is CASSFVTGAGELFF. CDR3 nucleotide sequence: TGTGCCAGCAGCTTCGTGACGGGGGCCGGGGAGCTGTTTTTT.

This clonotype was counted at least ten times. The rearrangement uses TRBV5-1 and TRBJ2-3, with a tentative D call TRBD2 (6 bases). CDR1 is SGHRS, CDR2 YFSETQ, per germline. The V end was cut by 0 bases, the J end by 2 bases, with 10 bases between. The CDR3 has 15 amino acids. The CDR3 DNA is TGCGCCAGCAGCTTGGGACTAGAGCTCACAGATACGCAGTATTTT. It is translated as CASSLGLELTDTQYF.

This clonotype was seen a handful of times. V gene TRBV20-1 combines with J gene TRBJ2-1, with TRBD2 matching 8 bases. The CDR3 contains 15 residues. The germline V gene has CDR1 DFQATT and CDR2 SNEGSKA (reference sequence). The V and J ends lost 3 bases and 2 bases, in that order; junction bases with no gene match: 6. CDR3 residues: CSASERGPTYNEQFF. For the CDR3, the DNA is TGCAGTGCTAGCGAGCGGGGGCCTACCTACAATGAGCAGTTCTTC.

This clonotype was seen a handful of times. The chain links TRBV12-3 or TRBV12-4 to TRBJ1-1; a weak D match, TRBD1 (5 bases). CDR3 length equals 14 residues. The V and J ends lost 6 bases and 4 bases respectively, with 15 bases between them. In nucleotides, the CDR3 is TGTGCCAGCAGCCTCCAAGACAGCCTCACTGAAGCTTTCTTT. It is translated as CASSLQDSLTEAFF.

The chain recombines TRBV19 with TRBJ2-5; D may be TRBD2 (6 bases). The V end was cut by 5 bases, the J end by 3 bases, with 13 bases between. The germline CDR1 and CDR2 sequences are LNHDA and SQIVND (reference sequence). CDR3 length: 14 residues. CDR3 amino acids: CASSVVGGEETQYF. CDR3 DNA sequence: TGTGCCAGTAGTGTAGTAGGAGGGGAAGAGACCCAGTACTTC.

This rearrangement joins TRBV28 to TRBJ2-1; D is unresolved. The germline V gene encodes CDR1 MDHEN and CDR2 SYDVKM. Between the trimmed V and J ends, which lost 8 bases and 0 bases, there was a span of 11 bases. The length of the CDR3 is 14 residues. The CDR3 coding sequence is TGTGCCAGCCCCCCCCTTTACTCCTACAATGAGCAGTTCTTC. Residues: CASPPLYSYNEQFF.